This T cell receptor (beta chain) was documented in a study of Graves' ophthalmopathy and Graves' hyperthyroidism. Being free of ophthalmopathy for 18 months of follow-up defined stable hyperthyroidism. If patients had other autoimmune diseases, uncontrolled infections, pregnancy or lactation, they were excluded. Researchers took RNA transcripts and amplified TCR beta CDR3 regions from them. HTBI primers were used in a first-round RT-PCR, which preceded a second-round multiplex PCR. One entry per CDR3 protein results from TCRdb running MiXCR on the multiplex PCR reads. The sample records 350,000 to 450,000 distinct CDR3 sequences, around 21% being singletons. Findings of the study overall: Separation of ophthalmopathy from stable hyperthyroidism was achieved by a 13-signature model, at approximately 88% sensitivity and roughly 81% specificity. Most expanded clonotypes from thyroid (those above 0.001 frequency) were also found in blood.

Regarding this clonotype: The antigen remains undetermined.

Germline CDR1 DFQATT, CDR2 SNEGSKA (reference sequence). The junction had 9 bases not matched to a gene; V was cut back by 4 bases and J by 0 bases. The length of the CDR3 is 17 residues. The sequencing sample was made of peripheral blood. This chain connects TRBV20-1 to TRBJ1-6; 7 bases are a match to TRBD1. This TCR was sampled from a woman between 18 and 29 years old with stable Graves' hyperthyroidism. The CDR3: CSATRDSESSYNSPLHF. CDR3 DNA: TGCAGTGCTACCCGGGACAGCGAGAGCTCCTATAATTCACCCCTCCACTTT.